What follows are 21 T cell receptor beta chains derived from one specimen sequenced in a study of vaccination effects on CD4 cells after COVID-19. Within the ViraFEST assay, antigen-specific CD4+ T cells underwent expansion with viral peptide pools prior to sequencing. With 9 to 11 days of culture completed, CD4+ T cells were isolated. These TCRs are of unknown antigen specificity. The repertoire was sequenced with immunoSEQ multiplex PCR; TCRdb's copy has only in-frame clones and lacks some. The sample carries about 54,000 clones, around 86% recorded once. The sequencing used CD4+ T cells from PBMCs cultured with HCoV-229E spike peptides, collected before COVID-19 vaccination. The receptors shown here come from a human donor who received a COVID-19 vaccine.

This clone came up once. The rearrangement links TRBV19 to TRBJ1-3; no definite D call. Germline-derived CDR1 and CDR2 are LNHDA and SQIVND (reference sequence). V lost 2 bases and J lost 0, with 8 bases in between. The CDR3 is made up of 15 amino acids. CDR3 sequence reads: CASSIKFLSGNTIYF. CDR3 bases: TGTGCCAGTAGTATAAAGTTCCTCTCTGGAAACACCATATATTTT.

Details on this clone: Within the sample, other DNA sequences also encode this same CDR3. The chain employs TRBV28 and TRBJ1-1; D unresolved. The germline V gene has CDR1 MDHEN and CDR2 SYDVKM. This CDR3 has 14 amino acids. V was pared by 3 bases and J by 0 bases, with 8 bases between. CDR3 protein: CASSFRGMNTEAFF. For the CDR3, the DNA is TGTGCCAGCAGTTTTCGGGGTATGAACACTGAAGCTTTCTTT. The full variable domain, its missing parts supplied by reference TRBV28 and TRBJ1-1, is DVKVTQSSRYLVKRTGEKVFLECVQDMDHENMFWYRQDPGLGLRLIYFSYDVKMKEKGDIPEGYSVSREKKERFSLILESASTNQTSMYLCASSFRGMNTEAFFGQGTRLTVV.

The chain uses TRBV7-8 and TRBJ2-7; D is uncertain. This CDR3 is 14 amino acids long. Trimming left V 3 bases short and J 3 bases short, with 12 bases between. Germline values: CDR1 SGHVS, CDR2 FQNEAQ. The CDR3 sequence is CASSFSPVGYEQYV. The CDR3 DNA follows: TGTGCCAGCAGCTTTTCACCGGTGGGCTACGAGCAGTACGTC.

The chain uses TRBV28 and TRBJ1-2; 8 bases are a match to TRBD1. J was trimmed by 8 bases and V by 5 bases; bases with no gene match: 22. Germline V gene data show CDR1 as MDHEN and CDR2 as SYDVKM. CDR3 length equals 18 residues. CDR3 loop: CASSTTLDDRGRGRGYTF. The CDR3, as DNA: TGTGCCAGCAGTACGACCCTGGATGACAGGGGCCGGGGACGGGGCTACACCTTC.

The rearrangement uses TRBV15 and TRBJ1-1, with no clear D. Trimming stripped 8 bases from V and 2 bases from J, with 12 bases between. The V gene's germline CDR1 is LNHNV and CDR2 YYDKDF (reference sequence). This CDR3 comprises 13 residues. CDR3 residues: CATGEKYNTEAFF. Here the CDR3 DNA reads TGTGCCACCGGAGAGAAATACAACACTGAAGCTTTCTTT.

This sequence joins TRBV5-1 and TRBJ2-2; maybe TRBD1 (5 bases). Deletions cut 5 bases from V and 4 bases from J, with 15 bases between. The CDR3 is made up of 15 amino acids. Germline-derived CDR1 and CDR2 are SGHRS and YFSETQ. CDR3 loop: CASRVTDKATGELFF. The CDR3 coding sequence is TGCGCCAGCAGAGTCACGGACAAAGCCACCGGGGAGCTGTTTTTT.

The genes are TRBV5-1 and TRBJ2-5; tentatively, D is TRBD1 or TRBD2 (6 bases each). Germline CDR1 SGHRS, CDR2 YFSETQ. The V and J ends lost 0 bases and 5 bases respectively, with 14 bases between them. The length of the CDR3 is 15 residues. The DNA for the CDR3 is TGCGCCAGCAGCTTGGAGGGGGGCGTCCGGGAGACCCAGTACTTC. The encoded protein is CASSLEGGVRETQYF.

This chain joins TRBV7-9 and TRBJ2-5, with TRBD2 matching over 10 bases. This CDR3 comprises 16 residues. The V and J ends lost 1 base and 5 bases, in that order; junction bases with no gene match: 7. In germline, CDR1 is SEHNR, CDR2 FQNEAQ (reference sequence). CDR3 loop: CASSLVPGLARETQYF. CDR3 sequence (DNA): TGTGCCAGCAGCTTAGTACCGGGACTAGCGAGGGAGACCCAGTACTTC.

The chain combines TRBV5-1 with TRBJ1-2; D is perhaps TRBD1 (6 bases). Germline CDR1 reads SGHRS; CDR2 reads YFSETQ. The CDR3 has 15 amino acids. The ends were cut back, 0 bases at V and 0 bases at J, with 9 bases in the middle. CDR3 bases: TGCGCCAGCAGCTTGGCCCGGACAGCTAACTATGGCTACACCTTC. Its protein is CASSLARTANYGYTF.

The chain carries TRBV4-2 and TRBJ2-1, with D tentatively TRBD1 (5 bases). Germline CDR1 is LGHNA and CDR2 is YNFKEQ. Trimming took off 3 bases at V and 5 bases at J, with 17 bases between the two ends. CDR3 size: 16 residues. DNA of the CDR3: TGTGCCAGCAGCCATTGGGGCAGGGTAGGGGACAATGAGCAGTTCTTC. Protein sequence: CASSHWGRVGDNEQFF.

The chain recombines TRBV15 with TRBJ2-3; 15 bases match TRBD2. V dropped 1 base and J dropped 1; count of bases not matched to a gene: 6. The germline CDR1 and CDR2 sequences are LNHNV and YYDKDF (reference sequence). The CDR3 is 19 residues long. The CDR3 loop is CATSRAVGLAGGGTDTQYF. The CDR3, as DNA: TGTGCCACCAGCAGAGCCGTTGGACTAGCGGGGGGGGGCACAGATACGCAGTATTTT. Full variable domain (outside the CDR3, taken from reference TRBV15 and TRBJ2-3): DAMVIQNPRYQVTQFGKPVTLSCSQTLNHNVMYWYQQKSSQAPKLLFHYYDKDFNNEADTPDNFQSRRPNTSFCFLDIRSPGLGDTAMYLCATSRAVGLAGGGTDTQYFGPGTRLTVL.

This sequence joins TRBV5-6 and TRBJ1-1; 7 bases map to TRBD1. The CDR3 has 18 residues. In germline, CDR1 is SGHDT, CDR2 YYEEEE. Trimming cost V 4 bases and J 2 bases; bases outside gene matches: 17. CDR3 region: CASSRRWPLSGGNTEAFF. The DNA for the CDR3 is TGTGCCAGCAGCCGACGGTGGCCCTTGTCAGGGGGAAACACTGAAGCTTTCTTT. The variable domain in full, completed from reference TRBV5-6 and TRBJ1-1, reads DAGVTQSPTHLIKTRGQQVTLRCSPKSGHDTVSWYQQALGQGPQFIFQYYEEEERQRGNFPDRFSGHQFPNYSSELNVNALLLGDSALYLCASSRRWPLSGGNTEAFFGQGTRLTVV.

The V gene is TRBV5-4, the J gene TRBJ2-5; D ambiguous. CDR1 and CDR2 (germline): SGHNT, YYREEE (reference sequence). This CDR3 region has 14 residues. The V gene lost 0 bases and the J gene lost 7 bases, with 13 bases spanning the gap. This CDR3 is CASSLDYLPGTQYF. CDR3 sequence (DNA): TGTGCCAGCAGCTTGGACTATCTTCCAGGGACCCAGTACTTC.

The chain combines TRBV7-8 with TRBJ1-1; D gene unclear. Deletions cut 5 bases from V and 2 bases from J, with 9 bases between. CDR1 is SGHVS, CDR2 FQNEAQ, per germline. This CDR3 spans 13 amino acids. CDR3: CASSLDTNTEAFF. The CDR3 DNA reads as TGTGCCAGCAGCCTCGACACCAACACTGAAGCTTTCTTT.

The rearrangement links TRBV19 to TRBJ1-1; D perhaps matches TRBD1 (5 bases). The CDR3 is made up of 14 amino acids. CDR1 and CDR2 from the germline V gene are LNHDA and SQIVND (reference sequence). V lost 9 bases and J lost 3, with 17 bases in between. The CDR3 DNA reads TGTGCCAGCGCCGGGACTATGAGGTACACTGAAGCTTTCTTT. Translated, it gives CASAGTMRYTEAFF. Together with reference TRBV19 and TRBJ1-1, the CDR3 gives the full variable domain: DGGITQSPKYLFRKEGQNVTLSCEQNLNHDAMYWYRQDPGQGLRLIYYSQIVNDFQKGDIAEGYSVSREKKESFPLTVTSAQKNPTAFYLCASAGTMRYTEAFFGQGTRLTVV.

This chain connects TRBV20-1 to TRBJ2-7, with D perhaps matching TRBD2 (7 bases). The CDR3 extends over 11 amino acids. V lost 6 bases and J 5 bases, leaving 11 bases between the germline ends. Germline V gene data show CDR1 as DFQATT and CDR2 as SNEGSKA (reference sequence). CDR3 in amino acids: CSAGGAHEQYV. The CDR3 DNA is TGCAGTGCGGGGGGGGCCCACGAGCAGTACGTC.

This clone has more than one count but fewer than ten. The chain links TRBV5-8 to TRBJ2-5, with D perhaps TRBD2 (6 bases). Trimming removed 3 bases at V and 5 bases at J, with 17 bases between. The CDR3 loop spans 15 amino acids. Germline V gene data show CDR1 as SGHTS and CDR2 as YDEGEE. CDR3: CASSSMYARGETQYF. The CDR3 coding sequence is TGTGCCAGCAGCTCCATGTATGCTCGGGGGGAGACCCAGTACTTC.

The J gene is TRBJ1-1, the V gene TRBV19; unclear D gene. From germline, CDR1 is LNHDA and CDR2 SQIVND (reference sequence). The CDR3 runs 13 residues. V lost 5 bases, J lost 10 bases, and 17 bases lay in between. CDR3 protein: CASSPTSGVGAFF. Written as DNA, the CDR3 is TGTGCCAGTAGTCCTACATCGGGCGTAGGAGCTTTCTTT.

This chain joins TRBV4-3 and TRBJ2-1; D is uncertain. The CDR3 loop spans 13 amino acids. Trimming stripped 5 bases from V and 2 bases from J, with 7 bases between. The germline CDR1 and CDR2 sequences are LGHNA and YSLEER. The CDR3 DNA reads as TGCGCCAGCAGCGAAGGGCCCTACAATGAGCAGTTCTTC. Its protein product is CASSEGPYNEQFF.

By share of the sample, this clone is medium-sized (0.01 to 0.1%). The chain links TRBV7-8 to TRBJ2-3; TRBD2 matches at 8 bases. Germline V gene lookup returns CDR1 SGHVS and CDR2 FQNEAQ. The CDR3 extends over 14 amino acids. V was pared by 5 bases and J by 4 bases, with 5 bases of the junction left unmatched. CDR3: CASSPTGGADTQYF. The CDR3 coding sequence is TGTGCCAGCAGCCCTACGGGGGGGGCAGATACGCAGTATTTT.

The chain is built from TRBV6-5 and TRBJ2-5; weak D call: TRBD2 (6 bases). V was pared by 6 bases and J by 2 bases, with 16 bases between. Germline CDR1 reads MNHEY; CDR2 reads SVGAGI. CDR3 length: 15 residues. CDR3 in amino acids: CASSRYGGRQETQYF. The CDR3 DNA reads as TGTGCCAGCAGCCGCTATGGGGGGAGACAAGAGACCCAGTACTTC.